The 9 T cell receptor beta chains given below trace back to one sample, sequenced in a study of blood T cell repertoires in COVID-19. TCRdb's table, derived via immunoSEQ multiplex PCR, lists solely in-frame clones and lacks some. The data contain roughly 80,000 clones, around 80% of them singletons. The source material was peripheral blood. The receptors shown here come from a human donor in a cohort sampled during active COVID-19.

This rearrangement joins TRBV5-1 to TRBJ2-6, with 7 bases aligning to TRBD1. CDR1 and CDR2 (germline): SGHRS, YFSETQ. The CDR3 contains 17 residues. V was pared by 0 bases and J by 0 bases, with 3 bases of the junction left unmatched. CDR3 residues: CASSLEPGGSGANVLTF. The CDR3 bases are TGCGCCAGCAGCTTGGAGCCAGGGGGCTCTGGGGCCAACGTCCTGACTTTC.

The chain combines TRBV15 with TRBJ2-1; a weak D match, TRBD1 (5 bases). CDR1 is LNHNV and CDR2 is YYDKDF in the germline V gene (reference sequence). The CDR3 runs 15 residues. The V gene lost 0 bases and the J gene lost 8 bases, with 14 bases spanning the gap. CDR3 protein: CATSREGRDIDEQFF. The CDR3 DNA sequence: TGTGCCACCAGCAGAGAAGGCAGGGATATCGATGAGCAGTTCTTC. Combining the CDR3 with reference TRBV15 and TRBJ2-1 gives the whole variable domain DAMVIQNPRYQVTQFGKPVTLSCSQTLNHNVMYWYQQKSSQAPKLLFHYYDKDFNNEADTPDNFQSRRPNTSFCFLDIRSPGLGDTAMYLCATSREGRDIDEQFFGPGTRLTVL.

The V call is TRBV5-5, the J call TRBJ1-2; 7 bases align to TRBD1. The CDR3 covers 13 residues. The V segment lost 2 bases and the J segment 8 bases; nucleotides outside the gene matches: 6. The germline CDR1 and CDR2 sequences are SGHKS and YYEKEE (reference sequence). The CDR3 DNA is TGTGCCAGCAGCTTCGGGACAGCCGGGGGCTACACCTTC. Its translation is CASSFGTAGGYTF.

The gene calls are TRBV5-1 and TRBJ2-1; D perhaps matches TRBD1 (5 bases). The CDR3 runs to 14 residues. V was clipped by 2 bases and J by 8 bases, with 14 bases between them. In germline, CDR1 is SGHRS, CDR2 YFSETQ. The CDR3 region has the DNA TGCGCCAGCAGCTTCTTTCAGGGTGGGGATGAGCAGTTCTTC. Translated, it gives CASSFFQGGDEQFF.

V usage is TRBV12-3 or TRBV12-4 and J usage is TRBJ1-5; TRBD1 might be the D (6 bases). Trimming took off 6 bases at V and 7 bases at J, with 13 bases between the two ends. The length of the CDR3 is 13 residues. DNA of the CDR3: TGTGCCAGCAGCACTCACAGGGACCAGCCCCAGCATTTT. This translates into CASSTHRDQPQHF.

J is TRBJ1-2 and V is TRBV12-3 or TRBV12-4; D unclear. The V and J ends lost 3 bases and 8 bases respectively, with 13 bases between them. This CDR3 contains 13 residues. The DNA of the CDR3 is TGTGCCAGCAGTTTTGGAGTCCCTTCGGGCTACACCTTC. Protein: CASSFGVPSGYTF.

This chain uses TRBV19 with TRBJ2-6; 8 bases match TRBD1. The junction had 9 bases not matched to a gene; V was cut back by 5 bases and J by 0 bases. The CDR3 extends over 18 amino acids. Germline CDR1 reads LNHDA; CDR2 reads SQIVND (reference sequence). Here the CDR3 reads CASSGWDRSLSGANVLTF. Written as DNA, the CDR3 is TGTGCCAGTAGTGGCTGGGACAGGAGCCTCTCTGGGGCCAACGTCCTGACTTTC.

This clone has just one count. The CDR3 DNA follows: TGTGCCAGCAGCCTCACCCCAGGGGAGCAGTTCTTC. Its protein is CASSLTPGEQFF. The rearrangement links TRBV28 to TRBJ2-1, with D tentatively TRBD1 (5 bases). The CDR3 has 12 residues. Trimming took off 6 bases at V and 10 bases at J, with 13 bases between the two ends. Germline CDR1 is MDHEN and CDR2 is SYDVKM.

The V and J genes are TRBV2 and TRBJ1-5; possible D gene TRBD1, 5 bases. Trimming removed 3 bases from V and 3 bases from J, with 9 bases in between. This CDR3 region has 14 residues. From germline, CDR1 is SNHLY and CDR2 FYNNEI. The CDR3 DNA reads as TGTGCCAGCAGTGAGCTCAGGGACAATCAGCCCCAGCATTTT. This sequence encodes CASSELRDNQPQHF.